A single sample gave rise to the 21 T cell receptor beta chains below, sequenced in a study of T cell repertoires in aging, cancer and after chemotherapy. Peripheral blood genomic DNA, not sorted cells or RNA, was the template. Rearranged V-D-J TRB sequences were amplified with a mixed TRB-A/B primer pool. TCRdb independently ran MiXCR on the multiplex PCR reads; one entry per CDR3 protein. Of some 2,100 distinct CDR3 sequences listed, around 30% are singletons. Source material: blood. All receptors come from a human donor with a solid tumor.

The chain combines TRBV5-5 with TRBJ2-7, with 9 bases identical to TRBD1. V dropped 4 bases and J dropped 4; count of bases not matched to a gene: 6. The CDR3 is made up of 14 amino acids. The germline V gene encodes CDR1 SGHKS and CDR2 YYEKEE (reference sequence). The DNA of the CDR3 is TGTGCCAGCAGCACCGTGGACAGGGGTTACGAGCAGTACTTC. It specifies CASSTVDRGYEQYF.

CDR3 nucleotide sequence: TGTGCCAGCAGTGAATCAGCCGGGGGAAGGATGGAAGCTTTCTTT. Translated, it gives CASSESAGGRMEAFF. V usage is TRBV6-5 and J usage is TRBJ1-1; tentatively, D is TRBD1 (5 bases). Trimming removed 5 bases from V and 8 bases from J, with 21 bases in between. Germline V gene lookup returns CDR1 MNHEY and CDR2 SVGAGI. This CDR3 contains 15 residues.

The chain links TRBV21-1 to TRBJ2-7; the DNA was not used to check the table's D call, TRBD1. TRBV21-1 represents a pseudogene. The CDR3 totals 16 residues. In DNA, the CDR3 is TGTGCCAGCAGCAAAGTGGGACCGGGACCTAACTACGAGCAGTACTTC. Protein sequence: CASSKVGPGPNYEQYF.

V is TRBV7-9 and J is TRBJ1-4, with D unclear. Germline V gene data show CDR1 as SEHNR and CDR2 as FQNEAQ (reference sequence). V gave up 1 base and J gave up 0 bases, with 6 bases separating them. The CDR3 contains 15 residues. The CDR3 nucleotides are TGTGCCAGCAGCTTAGAAGCTGCAACTAATGAAAAACTGTTTTTT. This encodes CASSLEAATNEKLFF. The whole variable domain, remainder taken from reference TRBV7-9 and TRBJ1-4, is DTGVSQNPRHKITKRGQNVTFRCDPISEHNRLYWYRQTLGQGPEFLTYFQNEAQLEKSRLLSDRFSAERPKGSFSTLEIQRTEQGDSAMYLCASSLEAATNEKLFFGSGTQLSVL.

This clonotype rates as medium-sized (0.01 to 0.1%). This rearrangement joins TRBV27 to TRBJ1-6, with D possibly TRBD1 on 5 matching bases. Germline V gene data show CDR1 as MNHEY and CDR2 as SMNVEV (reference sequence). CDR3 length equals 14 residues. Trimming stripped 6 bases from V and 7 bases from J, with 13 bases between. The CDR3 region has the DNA TGTGCCAGCAGCCCTCGGGGCCGAAATTCACCCCTCCACTTT. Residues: CASSPRGRNSPLHF.

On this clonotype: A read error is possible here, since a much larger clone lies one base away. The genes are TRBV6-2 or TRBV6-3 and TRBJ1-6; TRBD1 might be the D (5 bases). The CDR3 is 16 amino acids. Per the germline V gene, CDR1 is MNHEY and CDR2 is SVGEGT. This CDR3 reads CASRSTVSSYNLPLHF. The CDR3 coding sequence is TGTGCCAGCAGATCGACAGTTAGCTCCTATAATTTACCCCTCCACTTT.

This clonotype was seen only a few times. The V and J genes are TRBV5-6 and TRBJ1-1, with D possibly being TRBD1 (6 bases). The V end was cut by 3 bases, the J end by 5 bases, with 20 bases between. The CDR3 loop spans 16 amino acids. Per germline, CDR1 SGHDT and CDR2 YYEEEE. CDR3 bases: TGTGCCAGCAGCTGGAGGGAGGCAGGGGCGGTTACTGAAGCTTTCTTT. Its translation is CASSWREAGAVTEAFF.

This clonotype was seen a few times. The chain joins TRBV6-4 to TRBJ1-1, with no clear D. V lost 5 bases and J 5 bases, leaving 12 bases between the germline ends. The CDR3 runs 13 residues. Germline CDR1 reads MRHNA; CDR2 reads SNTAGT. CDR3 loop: CASSSVEGTEAFF. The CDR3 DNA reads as TGTGCCAGCAGTTCCGTAGAGGGAACTGAAGCTTTCTTT.

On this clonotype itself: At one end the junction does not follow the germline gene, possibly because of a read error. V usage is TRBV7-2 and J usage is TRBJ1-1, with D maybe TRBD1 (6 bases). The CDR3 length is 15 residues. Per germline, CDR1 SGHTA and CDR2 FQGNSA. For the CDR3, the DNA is TGTGCCAGCAGGGGAATGGGGGGCACGAACACTGAAGATTTCTTT. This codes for CASRGMGGTNTEDFF.

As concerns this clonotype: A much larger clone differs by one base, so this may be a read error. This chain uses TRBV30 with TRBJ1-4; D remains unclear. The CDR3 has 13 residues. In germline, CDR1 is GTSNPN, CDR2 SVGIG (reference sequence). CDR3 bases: TGTGCCTGGAGCCGGGGTCGTAATAAAAAACTGTTTTTT. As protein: CAWSRGRNKKLFF.

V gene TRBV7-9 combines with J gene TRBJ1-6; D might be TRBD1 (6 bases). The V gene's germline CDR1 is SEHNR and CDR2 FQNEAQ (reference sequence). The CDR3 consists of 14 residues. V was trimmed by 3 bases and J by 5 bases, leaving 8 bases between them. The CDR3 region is CASSLGADNSPLHF. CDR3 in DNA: TGTGCCAGCAGCTTGGGGGCAGATAATTCACCCCTCCACTTT.

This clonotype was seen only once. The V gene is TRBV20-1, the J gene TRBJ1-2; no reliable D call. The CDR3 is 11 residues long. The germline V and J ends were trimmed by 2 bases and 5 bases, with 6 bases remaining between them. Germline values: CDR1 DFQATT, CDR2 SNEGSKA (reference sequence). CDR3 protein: CSARMRYGYTF. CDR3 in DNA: TGCAGTGCTAGAATGAGGTATGGCTACACCTTC.

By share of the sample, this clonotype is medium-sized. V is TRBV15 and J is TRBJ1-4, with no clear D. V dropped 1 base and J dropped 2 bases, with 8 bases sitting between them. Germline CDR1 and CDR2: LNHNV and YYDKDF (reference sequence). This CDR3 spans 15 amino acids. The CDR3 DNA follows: TGTGCCACCAGCAGAGTTGGAACCACTAATGAAAAACTGTTTTTT. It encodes CATSRVGTTNEKLFF.

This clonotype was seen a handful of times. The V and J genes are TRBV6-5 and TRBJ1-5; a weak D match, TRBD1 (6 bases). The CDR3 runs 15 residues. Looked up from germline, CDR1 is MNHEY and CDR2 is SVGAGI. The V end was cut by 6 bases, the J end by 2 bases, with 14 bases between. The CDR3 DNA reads TGTGCCAGCAGACGACAGGTCATGGGCAATCAGCCCCAGCATTTT. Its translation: CASRRQVMGNQPQHF.

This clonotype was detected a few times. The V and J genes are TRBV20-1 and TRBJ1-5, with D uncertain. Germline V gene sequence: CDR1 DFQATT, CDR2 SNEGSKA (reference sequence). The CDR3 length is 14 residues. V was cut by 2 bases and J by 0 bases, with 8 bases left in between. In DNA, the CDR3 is TGCAGTGCTAGACCCGCCGTTAGCAATCAGCCCCAGCATTTT. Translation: CSARPAVSNQPQHF.

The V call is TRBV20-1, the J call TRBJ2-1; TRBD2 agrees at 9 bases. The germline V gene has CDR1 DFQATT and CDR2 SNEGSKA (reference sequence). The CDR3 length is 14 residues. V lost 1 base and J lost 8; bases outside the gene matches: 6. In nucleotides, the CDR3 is TGCAGTGCTAGAGTCGCGGGGGGGCCCTATGAGCAGTTCTTC. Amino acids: CSARVAGGPYEQFF.

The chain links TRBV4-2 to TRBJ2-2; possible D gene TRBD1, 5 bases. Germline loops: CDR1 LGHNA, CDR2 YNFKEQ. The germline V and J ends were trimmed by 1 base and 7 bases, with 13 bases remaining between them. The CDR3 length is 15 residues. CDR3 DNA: TGTGCCAGCAGCCAAGTGGGGCAGCGAGGCGGGGAGCTGTTTTTT. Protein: CASSQVGQRGGELFF.

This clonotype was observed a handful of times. The chain's CDR3 is CASSSDILNTEAFF. As DNA, the CDR3 is TGTGCCAGCAGCTCGGACATTCTGAACACTGAAGCTTTCTTT. This sequence joins TRBV7-2 and TRBJ1-1, with D possibly being TRBD1 (5 bases). This CDR3 spans 14 amino acids. Germline CDR1 reads SGHTA; CDR2 reads FQGNSA. The ends were cut back, 4 bases at V and 0 bases at J, with 9 bases in the middle.

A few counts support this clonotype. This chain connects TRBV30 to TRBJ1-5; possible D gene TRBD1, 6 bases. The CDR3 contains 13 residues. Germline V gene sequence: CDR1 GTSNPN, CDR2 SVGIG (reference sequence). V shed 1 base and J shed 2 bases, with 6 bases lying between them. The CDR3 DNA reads TGTGCCTGGAGTGGACAGGGCAATCAGCCCCAGCATTTT. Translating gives CAWSGQGNQPQHF.

In DNA, the CDR3 is TGTGCCAGCAGCGCGGGGACTTTCAATGAGCAGTTCTTC. Its translation: CASSAGTFNEQFF. This rearrangement joins TRBV5-4 to TRBJ2-1; TRBD2 is a possible D gene (6 bases). Trimming removed 4 bases from V and 6 bases from J, with 11 bases in between. This CDR3 region has 13 residues. Germline V gene sequence: CDR1 SGHNT, CDR2 YYREEE (reference sequence).

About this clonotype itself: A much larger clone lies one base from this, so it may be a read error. In DNA form, the CDR3 reads TGTGCCAGTAACGGGGGTCTCACACATACGCAGTATTTT. Protein product: CASNGGLTHTQYF. V is TRBV19 and J is TRBJ2-3; possible D gene TRBD2, 6 bases. Germline CDR1 reads LNHDA; CDR2 reads SQIVND (reference sequence). The CDR3 has 13 amino acids.